A single T cell receptor beta chain is shown here with its context. These data originate in a study of blood T cell repertoires in COVID-19. This CDR3 region has 16 residues. The V gene's germline CDR1 is MDHEN and CDR2 SYDVKM. V was pared by 4 bases and J by 1 base, with 6 bases of the junction left unmatched. As originally analysed: Reference gene primer amplification gave nucleated cell count estimates. Assay: immunoSEQ multiplex PCR; the TCRdb copy retains only in-frame clones and omits some. That table supplies the V and J calls and clone size; D and trimming were determined from the DNA. The repertoire holds under 200,000 clones, with about 88% as singletons. The cohort comprised adults aged about 18 to 100 years residing in approximately 22 US areas. Cohort 3 donors counted as recovered after two negative PCRs, clearance, or resolved symptoms.

This rearrangement joins TRBV28 to TRBJ2-1; TRBD2 matches 8 bases. This TCR was recovered from a woman aged 45-60 years who had recovered from COVID-19. Sequenced sample: PBMCs or T cells enriched from blood (not recorded which). This chain's CDR3 is CASSSPGLGSYNEQFF. CDR3 bases: TGTGCCAGCAGTTCCCCGGGACTAGGATCCTACAATGAGCAGTTCTTC.